The 2 T cell receptor beta chains reported below all come from one sample, sequenced in a study of T cell repertoires in cytomegalovirus infection. TCRdb re-called the reads through MiXCR, storing one row per CDR3 protein. This table holds about 830,000 distinct CDR3 sequences, approximately 32% found once. Their antigens are not known. The sample here was cultured CD8+ T cells from PBMCs, taken from culture after CMV antigen stimulation. Every receptor here comes from a human donor in good health (CMV status not recorded). Some clones in this sample may be carry-over from other donors' samples.

In this sample, this clonotype turned up a few times. The chain links TRBV29-1 to TRBJ1-2; a weak D match, TRBD1 (5 bases). With 1 base removed from V and 1 base from J, the gap between germline ends came to 22 bases. The CDR3 is 18 residues long. Germline CDR1 reads SQVTM; CDR2 reads ANQGSEA. The CDR3 spells CSVEGLQRTPHLNYGYTF. The CDR3 bases are TGCAGCGTTGAAGGCCTCCAGCGGACACCCCACCTTAACTATGGCTACACCTTC.

There are a few counts of this clonotype. The chain employs TRBV6-6 and TRBJ2-7, with 10 bases aligning to TRBD2. This CDR3 has 15 residues. The J segment lost 0 bases and the V segment lost 5 bases, leaving 4 bases of the junction unmatched. Looked up from germline, CDR1 is MNHNY and CDR2 is SVGAGI (reference sequence). Here the CDR3 reads CASSLLAGLSYEQYV. The CDR3, as DNA: TGTGCCAGCAGTCTACTAGCGGGACTCTCCTACGAGCAGTACGTC.